These T cell receptor beta chains were read from a single sample in a study of shared clonotypes between healthy human individuals. TCRdb keeps only in-frame clones here, not all; method: immunoSEQ multiplex PCR. The repertoire has hundreds of thousands of clones, roughly 96% of them found once; the top ten carry under 0.25%. The sample taken for sequencing was naive CD8+ T cells sorted from blood. Receptors originate from a man younger than 40 in good health. Both conserved end residues are part of each CDR3. D genes are given only for firm matches. Some rows mark clone size as missing; the rest say once, few, many or name a class of expanded clone.

d_call clone_size cdr3_length j_call v_call cdr3_aa cdr3_nt
TRBD1 NA 15 TRBJ2-1 TRBV6-4 CASSDSGGAYNEQFF TGTGCCAGCAGTGACTCAGGGGGCGCCTACAATGAGCAGTTCTTC
NA NA 11 TRBJ2-5 TRBV7-9 CASSYQETQYF TGTGCCAGCAGCTACCAAGAGACCCAGTACTTC
TRBD1 once 15 TRBJ1-4 TRBV9 CASSVEGQGNEKLFF TGTGCCAGCAGCGTAGAGGGACAGGGGAATGAAAAACTGTTTTTT
NA NA 13 TRBJ2-5 TRBV27 CASSLSKLETQYF TGTGCCAGCAGTTTATCGAAGTTGGAGACCCAGTACTTC
NA NA 15 TRBJ2-7 TRBV27 CASSLVSDTYYEQYF TGTGCCAGCAGTTTAGTGAGCGACACATACTACGAGCAGTACTTC
NA NA 12 TRBJ2-7 TRBV6-1 CASSEADGTRGF TGTGCCAGCAGTGAAGCTGATGGGACACGAGGCTTC
TRBD1 NA 18 TRBJ1-5 TRBV6-1 CASSDPPGTGLSNQPQHF TGTGCCAGCAGTGATCCCCCTGGGACAGGGCTCTCCAATCAGCCCCAGCATTTT
TRBD2 NA 20 TRBJ2-5 TRBV4-1 CASSQDRGLAEAQRGETQYF TGCGCCAGCAGCCAAGATAGAGGACTAGCGGAGGCACAGAGAGGGGAGACCCAGTACTTC
TRBD1 NA 14 TRBJ1-2 TRBV6-5 CASSYMGQGWGYTF TGTGCCAGCAGTTACATGGGACAGGGTTGGGGCTACACCTTC
NA once 17 TRBJ1-2 TRBV21-1 CASSRCQFGRTSYGYTF TGTGCCAGCAGCAGGTGTCAGTTCGGCAGGACCTCCTATGGCTACACCTTC
NA NA 12 TRBJ1-1 TRBV7-9 CASSEVNTEAFF TGTGCCAGCAGCGAGGTGAACACTGAAGCTTTCTTT
TRBD1 once 14 TRBJ1-2 TRBV25-1 CASSRQGAGYGYTF TGTGCCAGCAGTCGACAGGGGGCGGGCTATGGCTACACCTTC
NA NA 16 TRBJ2-3 TRBV10-2 CASSRIPGLSTDTQYF TGCGCCAGCAGCAGAATCCCGGGACTGTCCACAGATACGCAGTATTTT
TRBD2 NA 18 TRBJ2-3 TRBV9 CASSVDGLAGGPTDTQYF TGTGCCAGCAGCGTAGATGGACTAGCGGGAGGGCCAACAGATACGCAGTATTTT
NA NA 17 TRBJ2-2 TRBV18 CASSPWGAPMYSGELFF TGTGCCAGCTCACCATGGGGGGCCCCGATGTACTCCGGGGAGCTGTTTTTT
NA NA 14 TRBJ2-7 TRBV9 CASSPPGQTYEQYF TGTGCCAGCAGCCCACCGGGACAAACCTACGAGCAGTACTTC
TRBD2 NA 17 TRBJ2-7 TRBV7-6 CASSPPVASGRNYEQYF TGTGCCAGCAGCCCACCCGTAGCTAGCGGGAGGAACTACGAGCAGTACTTC
NA NA 13 TRBJ2-2 TRBV7-7 CASSLKGVGELFF TGTGCTAGCAGCTTAAAAGGGGTCGGGGAGCTGTTTTTT
NA NA 12 TRBJ2-7 TRBV28 CASSFGLYEQYF TGTGCCAGCAGTTTCGGATTATACGAGCAGTACTTC
NA NA 13 TRBJ2-1 TRBV10-1 CASSDTAYNEQFF TGCGCCAGCAGTGATACAGCTTACAATGAGCAGTTCTTC
NA NA 17 TRBJ2-1 TRBV11-2 CASSLGKGRASYNEQFF TGTGCCAGCAGCTTAGGTAAAGGCAGGGCCTCCTACAATGAGCAGTTCTTC
NA once 13 TRBJ2-7 TRBV7-6 CASSSIDGYEQYF TGTGCCAGCAGCTCGATTGACGGCTACGAGCAGTACTTC
NA NA 15 TRBJ2-5 TRBV9 CASSVRRDLRETQYF TGTGCCAGCAGCGTGCGACGGGACCTACGGGAGACCCAGTACTTC
NA once 13 TRBJ2-7 TRBV27 CASGWGSDYEQYF TGTGCCAGCGGGTGGGGGAGTGACTACGAGCAGTACTTC
NA NA 15 TRBJ1-5 TRBV4-1 CASSPYQGLEQPQHF TGCGCCAGCAGCCCATATCAAGGGCTAGAACAGCCCCAGCATTTT
NA NA 14 TRBJ1-2 TRBV5-6 CASMMGELGYGYTF TGTGCCAGCATGATGGGGGAACTAGGCTATGGCTACACCTTC
NA NA 14 TRBJ2-3 TRBV19 CASSSEPGTDTQYF TGTGCCAGTAGTTCAGAACCGGGCACAGATACGCAGTATTTT
NA NA 12 TRBJ2-4 TRBV5-1 CASSLRHDIQYF TGCGCCAGCAGCCTTCGACACGACATTCAGTACTTC
NA NA 12 TRBJ1-2 TRBV9 CASSARGYGYTF TGTGCCAGCAGCGCCCGTGGGTACGGCTACACCTTC
TRBD2 NA 17 TRBJ2-3 TRBV7-8 CASSGFLSGSSTDTQYF TGTGCCAGCAGCGGATTTCTTAGCGGGAGTAGCACAGATACGCAGTATTTT
NA NA 15 TRBJ2-1 TRBV7-9 CASSLYAGSNNEQFF TGTGCCAGCAGCTTATACGCGGGATCCAACAATGAGCAGTTCTTC
TRBD1 NA 13 TRBJ1-2 TRBV27 CASRGTGDYGYTF TGTGCCAGCAGGGGGACAGGGGACTATGGCTACACCTTC
TRBD2 NA 19 TRBJ2-2 TRBV11-2 CASSLGPGLAGGPNGELFF TGTGCCAGCAGCTTAGGCCCGGGACTAGCGGGAGGGCCTAACGGGGAGCTGTTTTTT
TRBD1 NA 13 TRBJ2-1 TRBV27 CASSGQGYNEQFF TGTGCCAGCAGTGGACAGGGGTACAATGAGCAGTTCTTC
NA NA 13 TRBJ2-1 TRBV19 CASSIMRDNEQFF TGTGCCAGTAGTATCATGCGGGACAATGAGCAGTTCTTC
NA NA 13 TRBJ2-1 TRBV7-6 CASSYGAYNEQFF TGTGCCAGCAGCTACGGGGCTTACAATGAGCAGTTCTTC
NA NA 15 TRBJ1-5 TRBV19 CASSINWDREEPQHF TGTGCCAGTAGTATTAATTGGGACCGAGAGGAGCCCCAGCATTTT
NA NA 14 TRBJ2-1 TRBV7-8 CASSFHALGNEQFF TGTGCCAGCAGCTTCCACGCTTTGGGCAATGAGCAGTTCTTC
TRBD1 NA 16 TRBJ2-2 TRBV5-4 CASSLVGGQGAGELFF TGTGCCAGCAGCTTGGTAGGGGGACAGGGGGCCGGGGAGCTGTTTTTT
NA NA 15 TRBJ2-7 TRBV30 CAWSVTTGRGYEQYF TGTGCCTGGAGTGTAACTACAGGAAGGGGCTACGAGCAGTACTTC
NA NA 19 TRBJ1-5 TRBV12-2 CASRLAGVRYRGGNQPQHF TGTGCAAGTCGCTTAGCGGGAGTGCGGTACAGGGGCGGCAATCAGCCCCAGCATTTT
NA NA 13 TRBJ2-3 TRBV7-9 CASSLIGTDTQYF TGTGCCAGCAGCTTAATCGGGACAGATACGCAGTATTTT
NA NA 16 TRBJ2-7 TRBV7-9 CASSFRAGPNSYEQYF TGTGCCAGCAGCTTCAGGGCCGGGCCCAACTCCTACGAGCAGTACTTC
NA NA 12 TRBJ1-2 TRBV4-3 CASSQGLGGYTF TGCGCCAGCAGCCAGGGGCTGGGTGGCTACACCTTC
TRBD1 NA 15 TRBJ2-1 TRBV5-4 CASSLDRGHYNEQFF TGTGCCAGCAGCTTGGACAGGGGGCATTACAATGAGCAGTTCTTC
NA NA 20 TRBJ2-4 TRBV12-2 CASRTPLLPPARGAGDIQYF TGTGCAAGTCGCACTCCTTTGTTACCCCCCGCTCGGGGCGCTGGAGACATTCAGTACTTC
TRBD1 NA 16 TRBJ2-5 TRBV5-5 CASSVDRGPGRETQYF TGTGCCAGCAGCGTGGACAGGGGCCCGGGAAGGGAGACCCAGTACTTC
TRBD2 NA 14 TRBJ2-7 TRBV9 CASSAGLAGLEQYF TGTGCCAGCAGCGCGGGACTAGCGGGCTTGGAGCAGTACTTC
TRBD1 NA 14 TRBJ1-2 TRBV15 CATTPGQGSGGYTF TGTGCCACCACCCCGGGACAGGGAAGTGGTGGCTACACCTTC
NA NA 14 TRBJ2-1 TRBV2 CASAGVEKYNEQFF TGTGCCAGCGCTGGGGTAGAAAAGTACAATGAGCAGTTCTTC
NA once 14 TRBJ2-5 TRBV2 CASSEALGPETQYF TGTGCCAGCAGTGAAGCGCTAGGTCCAGAGACCCAGTACTTC